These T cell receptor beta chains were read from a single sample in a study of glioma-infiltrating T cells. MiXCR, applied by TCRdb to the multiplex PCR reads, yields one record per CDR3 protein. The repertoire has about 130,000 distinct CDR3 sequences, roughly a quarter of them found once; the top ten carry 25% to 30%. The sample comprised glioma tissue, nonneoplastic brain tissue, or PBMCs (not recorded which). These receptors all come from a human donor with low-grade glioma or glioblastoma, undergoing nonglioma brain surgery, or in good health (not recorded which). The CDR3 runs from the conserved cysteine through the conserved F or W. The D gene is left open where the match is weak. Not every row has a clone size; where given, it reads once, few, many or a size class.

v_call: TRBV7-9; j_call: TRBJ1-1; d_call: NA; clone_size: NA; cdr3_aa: CASGRGLEAFF; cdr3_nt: TGTGCCAGCGGGAGGGGGTTGGAAGCTTTCTTT
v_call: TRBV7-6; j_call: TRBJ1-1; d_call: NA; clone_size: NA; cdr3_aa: CASSLPRGGEKDTEAFF; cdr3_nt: TGTGCCAGCAGCTTACCGAGGGGAGGGGAGAAGGACACTGAAGCTTTCTTT
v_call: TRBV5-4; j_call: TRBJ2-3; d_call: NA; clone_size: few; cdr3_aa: CASAPRRFTDTQYF; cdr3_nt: TGTGCCAGCGCTCCTCGACGGTTCACAGATACGCAGTATTTT
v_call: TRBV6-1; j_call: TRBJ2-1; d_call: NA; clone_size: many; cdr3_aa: CAVHRGDTYNEQFF; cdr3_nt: TGTGCCGTCCACCGCGGGGACACCTACAATGAGCAGTTCTTC
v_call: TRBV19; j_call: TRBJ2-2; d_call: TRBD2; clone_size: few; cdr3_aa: CASSITSGGPNTGELFF; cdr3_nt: TGTGCCAGTAGTATAACTAGCGGGGGGCCGAACACCGGGGAGCTGTTTTTT
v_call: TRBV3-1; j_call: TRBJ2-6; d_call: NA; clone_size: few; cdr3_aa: CASSQVFSGANVLTF; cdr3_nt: TGTGCCAGCAGCCAAGTGTTCTCTGGGGCCAACGTCCTGACTTTC
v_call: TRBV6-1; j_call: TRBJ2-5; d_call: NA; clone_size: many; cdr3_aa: CASSASGQETQYF; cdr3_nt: TGTGCCAGCAGCGCATCGGGCCAAGAGACCCAGTACTTC
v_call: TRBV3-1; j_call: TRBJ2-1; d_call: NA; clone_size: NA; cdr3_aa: CASSQYSTGRFNEQFF; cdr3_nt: TGTGCCAGCAGCCAATATTCGACAGGGAGGTTCAATGAGCAGTTCTTC
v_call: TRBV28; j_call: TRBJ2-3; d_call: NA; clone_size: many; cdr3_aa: CASSYGRTVASTDTQYF; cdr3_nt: TGTGCCAGCAGTTATGGAAGGACTGTAGCTAGCACAGATACGCAGTATTTT
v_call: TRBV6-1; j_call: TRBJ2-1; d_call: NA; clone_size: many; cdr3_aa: CASSSTISGSLSYNEQFF; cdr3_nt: TGTGCCAGCAGTTCCACAATTTCGGGGAGCCTCTCCTACAATGAGCAGTTCTTC
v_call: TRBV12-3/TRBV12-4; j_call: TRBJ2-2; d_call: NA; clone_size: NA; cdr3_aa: CASSLRPGLLRELFF; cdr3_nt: TGTGCCAGCAGCCTACGTCCGGGACTCCTCCGGGAGCTGTTTTTT
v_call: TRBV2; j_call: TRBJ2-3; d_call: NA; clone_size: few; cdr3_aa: CASNSQRGIADTQYF; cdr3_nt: TGTGCCAGCAACTCCCAACGGGGGATAGCAGATACGCAGTATTTT
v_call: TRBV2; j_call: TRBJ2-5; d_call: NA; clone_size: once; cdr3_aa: CATKGGQKETQYF; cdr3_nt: TGTGCCACCAAGGGGGGCCAGAAAGAGACCCAGTACTTC
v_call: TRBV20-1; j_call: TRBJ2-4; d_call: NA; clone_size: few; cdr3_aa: CSAPVPSAENIQYF; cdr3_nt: TGCAGTGCCCCAGTCCCCAGCGCCGAAAACATTCAGTACTTC
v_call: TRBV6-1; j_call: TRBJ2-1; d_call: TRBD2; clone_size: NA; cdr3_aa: CASSPGLAGVNEQFF; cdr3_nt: TGTGCCAGCAGCCCGGGACTAGCGGGGGTCAATGAGCAGTTCTTC
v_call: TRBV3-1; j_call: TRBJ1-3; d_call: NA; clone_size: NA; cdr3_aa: CASTWDGLSGNTIYF; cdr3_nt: TGTGCCAGCACCTGGGACGGACTCTCTGGAAACACCATATATTTT
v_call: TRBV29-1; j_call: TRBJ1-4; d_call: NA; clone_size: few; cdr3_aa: CSVESWGKLFF; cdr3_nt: TGCAGCGTTGAATCGTGGGGGAAACTGTTTTTT
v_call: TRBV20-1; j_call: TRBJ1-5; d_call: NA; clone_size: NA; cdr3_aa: CSARDRGVWNQPQHF; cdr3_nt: TGCAGTGCTAGAGATCGGGGGGTGTGGAATCAGCCCCAGCATTTT
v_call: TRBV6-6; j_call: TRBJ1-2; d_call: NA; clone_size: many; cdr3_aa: CASSYSRNRVYGYTF; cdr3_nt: TGTGCCAGCAGTTACTCCCGCAACAGGGTCTATGGCTACACCTTC
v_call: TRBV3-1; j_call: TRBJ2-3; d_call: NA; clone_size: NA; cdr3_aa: CASSPNLVGGPDTQYF; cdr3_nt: TGTGCCAGCAGCCCCAACTTAGTGGGGGGGCCAGATACGCAGTATTTT
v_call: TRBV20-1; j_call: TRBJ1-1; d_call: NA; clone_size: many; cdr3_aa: CSARDSTANTEAFF; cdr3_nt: TGCAGTGCTAGAGATTCAACAGCGAACACTGAAGCTTTCTTT
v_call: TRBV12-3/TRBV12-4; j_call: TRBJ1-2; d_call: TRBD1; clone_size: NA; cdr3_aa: CASSTRQGHGYTF; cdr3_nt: TGTGCCAGCAGTACTCGACAGGGGCATGGCTACACCTTC
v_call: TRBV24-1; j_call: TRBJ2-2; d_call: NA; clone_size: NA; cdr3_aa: CATSDSSTGTGTGELFF; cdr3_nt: TGTGCCACCAGTGACTCTTCGACAGGAACTGGCACCGGGGAGCTGTTTTTT
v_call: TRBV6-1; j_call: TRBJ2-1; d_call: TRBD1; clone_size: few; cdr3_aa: CASTEPGQGARNEQFF; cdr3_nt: TGTGCCAGCACGGAACCCGGACAGGGGGCGCGCAATGAGCAGTTCTTC
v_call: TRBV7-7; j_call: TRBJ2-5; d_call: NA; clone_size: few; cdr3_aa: CASSLGLRNQETQYF; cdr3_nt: TGTGCCAGCAGCTTAGGGCTCAGGAACCAAGAGACCCAGTACTTC
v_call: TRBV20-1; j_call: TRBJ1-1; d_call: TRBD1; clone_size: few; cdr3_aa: CSARGQGATEAFF; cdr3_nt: TGCAGTGCTCGAGGACAGGGGGCCACTGAAGCTTTCTTT
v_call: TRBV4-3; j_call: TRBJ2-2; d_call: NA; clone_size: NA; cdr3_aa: CASSQEDSWELFF; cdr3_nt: TGCGCCAGCAGCCAAGAGGATAGTTGGGAGCTGTTTTTT
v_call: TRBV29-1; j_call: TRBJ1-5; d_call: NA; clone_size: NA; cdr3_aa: CSVGEASNQPQHF; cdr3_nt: TGCAGCGTTGGGGAAGCTAGCAATCAGCCCCAGCATTTT
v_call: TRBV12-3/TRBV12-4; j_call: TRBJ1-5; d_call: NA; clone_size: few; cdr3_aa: CASSLSGGYQPQHF; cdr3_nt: TGTGCCAGCAGTTTGTCGGGGGGATATCAGCCCCAGCATTTT
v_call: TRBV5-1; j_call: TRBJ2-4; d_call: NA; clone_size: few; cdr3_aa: CASSLDALAKNIQYF; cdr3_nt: TGCGCCAGCAGCTTGGACGCGTTAGCCAAAAACATTCAGTACTTC
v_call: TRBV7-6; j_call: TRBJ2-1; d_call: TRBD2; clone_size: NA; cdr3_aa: CASSATAGGPYNEQFF; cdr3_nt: TGCGCCAGCAGCGCAACCGCGGGGGGGCCCTACAATGAGCAGTTCTTC
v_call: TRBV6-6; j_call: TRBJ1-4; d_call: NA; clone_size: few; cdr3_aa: CASSYSKGTTNEKLFF; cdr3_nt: TGTGCCAGCAGTTACTCGAAAGGGACAACTAATGAAAAACTGTTTTTT
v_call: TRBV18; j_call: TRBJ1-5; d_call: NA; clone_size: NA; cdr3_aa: CASSPPGHQQNQPQHF; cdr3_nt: TGTGCCAGCTCACCTCCGGGACACCAACAAAATCAGCCCCAGCATTTT
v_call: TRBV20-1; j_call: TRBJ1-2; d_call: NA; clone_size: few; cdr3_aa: CSALVETAGDYGYTF; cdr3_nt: TGCAGTGCGCTCGTGGAAACCGCGGGGGATTATGGCTACACCTTC
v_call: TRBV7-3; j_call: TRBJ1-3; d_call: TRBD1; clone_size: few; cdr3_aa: CASSAPRQGAGNTIYF; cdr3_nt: TGTGCCAGCAGCGCGCCGAGACAGGGGGCTGGAAACACCATATATTTT
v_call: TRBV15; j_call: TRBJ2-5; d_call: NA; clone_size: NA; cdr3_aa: CATSRDAAQVETQYF; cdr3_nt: TGTGCCACCAGCAGGGACGCGGCCCAGGTGGAGACCCAGTACTTC
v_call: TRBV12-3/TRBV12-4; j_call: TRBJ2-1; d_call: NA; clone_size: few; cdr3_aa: CASSLPQQSSYNEQFF; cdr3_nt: TGTGCCAGCAGTTTACCCCAGCAAAGCTCCTACAATGAGCAGTTCTTC
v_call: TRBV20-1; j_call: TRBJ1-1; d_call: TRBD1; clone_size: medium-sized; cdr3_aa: CSAQGQTNTEAFF; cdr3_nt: TGCAGTGCTCAGGGACAGACGAACACTGAAGCTTTCTTT
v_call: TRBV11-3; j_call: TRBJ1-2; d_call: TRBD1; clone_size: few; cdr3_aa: CASSGTGVYGYTF; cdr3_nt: TGTGCCAGTTCCGGGACAGGGGTCTATGGCTACACCTTC
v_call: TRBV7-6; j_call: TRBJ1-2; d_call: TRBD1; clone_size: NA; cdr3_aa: CASSLGAGGSYGYTF; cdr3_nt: TGTGCCAGCAGCTTAGGGGCAGGGGGGAGCTATGGCTACACCTTC
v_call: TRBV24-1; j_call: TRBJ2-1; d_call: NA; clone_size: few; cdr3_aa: CATSDLQGFGNEQFF; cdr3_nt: TGTGCCACCAGTGATTTGCAAGGGTTCGGGAATGAGCAGTTCTTC
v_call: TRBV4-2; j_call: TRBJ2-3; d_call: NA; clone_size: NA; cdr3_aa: CASSQSREPGTQYF; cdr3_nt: TGTGCCAGCAGCCAAAGCCGAGAGCCAGGGACGCAGTATTTT
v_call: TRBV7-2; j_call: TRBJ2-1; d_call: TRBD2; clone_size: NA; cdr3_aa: CASSPGLAGGSGEQFF; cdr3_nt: TGTGCCAGCAGCCCGGGACTAGCGGGGGGAAGCGGTGAGCAGTTCTTC
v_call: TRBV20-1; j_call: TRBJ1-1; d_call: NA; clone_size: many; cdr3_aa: CSANPARGRNTEAFF; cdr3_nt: TGCAGTGCGAACCCGGCGCGGGGGAGGAACACTGAAGCTTTCTTT
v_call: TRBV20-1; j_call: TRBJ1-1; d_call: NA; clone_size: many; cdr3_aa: CSSDGGTEAFF; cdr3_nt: TGCAGTTCCGATGGGGGGACTGAAGCTTTCTTT
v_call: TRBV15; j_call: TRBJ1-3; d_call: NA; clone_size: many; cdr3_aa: CATSRDRSVRPSGNTIYF; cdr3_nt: TGTGCCACCAGCAGAGATCGTTCGGTCCGGCCATCTGGAAACACCATATATTTT
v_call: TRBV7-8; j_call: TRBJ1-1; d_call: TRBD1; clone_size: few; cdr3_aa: CASSFRGQGTEAFF; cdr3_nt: TGTGCCAGCAGCTTCAGGGGGCAGGGGACCGAGGCTTTCTTT
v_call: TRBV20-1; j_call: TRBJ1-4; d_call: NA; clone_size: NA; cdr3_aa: CSASGPSREKLFF; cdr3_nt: TGCAGTGCATCGGGACCGTCCAGGGAAAAACTGTTTTTT
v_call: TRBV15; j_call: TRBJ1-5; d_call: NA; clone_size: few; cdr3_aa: CATSRAGLRFNQPQHF; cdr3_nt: TGTGCCACCAGCAGAGCCGGGCTACGATTCAATCAGCCCCAGCATTTT
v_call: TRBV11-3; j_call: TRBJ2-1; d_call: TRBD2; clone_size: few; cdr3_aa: CASSLDGTSYNEQFF; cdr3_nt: TGTGCCAGCAGCTTAGATGGGACTAGTTACAATGAGCAGTTCTTC
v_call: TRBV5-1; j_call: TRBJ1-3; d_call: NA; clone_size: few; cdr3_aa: CASSLEAYSGNTIYF; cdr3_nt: TGCGCCAGCAGCTTGGAAGCCTACTCTGGAAACACCATATATTTT
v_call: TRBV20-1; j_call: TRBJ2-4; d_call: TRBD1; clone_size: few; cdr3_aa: CSVPTGRAIQYF; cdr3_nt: TGCAGTGTACCGACAGGGCGGGCCATTCAGTACTTC
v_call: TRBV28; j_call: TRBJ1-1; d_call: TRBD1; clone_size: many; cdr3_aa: CASSSRAIQGTGSTEAFF; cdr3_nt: TGTGCCAGCAGTTCGAGGGCTATTCAGGGGACAGGGAGCACTGAAGCTTTCTTT
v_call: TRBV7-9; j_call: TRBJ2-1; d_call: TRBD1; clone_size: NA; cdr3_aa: CASSPPRPTGFNEQFF; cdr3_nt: TGTGCCAGCAGCCCCCCTCGCCCGACAGGGTTCAATGAGCAGTTCTTC
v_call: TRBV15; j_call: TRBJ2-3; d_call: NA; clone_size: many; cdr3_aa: CATSRDRVTDTQYF; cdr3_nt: TGTGCCACCAGCAGAGATCGGGTTACAGATACGCAGTATTTT